This T cell receptor (beta chain) was retrieved from a study of T cells after yellow fever vaccination. Study-wide background: Based on CD3, CD45RA, CCR7 and CD95, EM, EMRA, CM and Tscm memory subsets were sorted.

This clonotype is categorized as medium-sized. Points from the study as a whole: A secondary response was less intense yet reached its peak sooner, at day 5 versus 15. Post-booster reappearance was seen for most primary-vaccination clones (96% CD4, around 90% CD8). There was a possibility that FACS-sorted repertoires contained abundant clonotypes contaminating from the bulk population.

TCRdb redid the calling of the 5' RACE reads with MiXCR, one entry per CDR3 protein. This sample has some 48,000 distinct CDR3 sequences, with over 5.5% found just once. CDR3 size: 13 residues. The V gene's germline CDR1 is SEHNR and CDR2 FQNEAQ (reference sequence). Between the trimmed V and J ends, which lost 5 bases and 4 bases, there was a span of 10 bases. The chain recombines TRBV7-9 with TRBJ2-3; D may correspond to TRBD1 or TRBD2 (6 bases each). This receptor was obtained from a man aged 25-45 years who received the YFV17D yellow fever vaccine. This specimen was PBMCs, either bulk or a sorted T-cell subset (CD4+, CD8+, memory, or dextramer-sorted; not recorded which), taken 45 days after the yellow fever booster vaccination. The CDR3 spells CASSPRGPDTQYF. CDR3 coding DNA: TGTGCCAGCAGCCCCCGGGGGCCAGATACGCAGTATTTT.